This TCR beta chain is drawn from a study of cytomegalovirus exposure and HLA in healthy donors. Germline V gene lookup returns CDR1 SGHDT and CDR2 YYEEEE. There are 14 residues in the CDR3. V was clipped by 4 bases and J by 0 bases; unmatched bases: 3. General study findings and limits: A later analysis showed HLA-associated TCR beta chains outstripping equally common others in clonal expansion. Highest at DRB1 and lowest at HLA-C, TCR association rates differed among HLA loci in a later analysis.

Of note for this clone: Antigen unknown.

The primer mix had 60 Vbeta and 13 Jbeta primers. Sequenced by immunoSEQ multiplex PCR; TCRdb stores in-frame clones only, minus some. The sample lists about 150,000 clones, approximately 68% occurring once. Donors consisted of healthy bone marrow donors. This chain uses TRBV5-6 with TRBJ2-7; TRBD1 matches 8 bases. Input material: PBMCs. The origin of this receptor is a man aged 60 to 69 in good health and CMV-seronegative. The CDR3 sequence: CASSLTGVSYEQYF. CDR3 nucleotide sequence: TGTGCCAGCAGCCTGACAGGGGTCTCCTACGAGCAGTACTTC.